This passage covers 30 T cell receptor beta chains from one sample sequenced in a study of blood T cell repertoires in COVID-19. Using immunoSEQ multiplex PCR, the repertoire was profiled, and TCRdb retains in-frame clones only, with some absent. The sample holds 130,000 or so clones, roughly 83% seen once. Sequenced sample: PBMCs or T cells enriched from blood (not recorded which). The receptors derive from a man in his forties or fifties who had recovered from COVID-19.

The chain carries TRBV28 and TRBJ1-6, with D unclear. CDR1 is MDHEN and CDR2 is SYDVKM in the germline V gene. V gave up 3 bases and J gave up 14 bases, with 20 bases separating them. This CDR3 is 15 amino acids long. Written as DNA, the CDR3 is TGTGCCAGCAGTTTGGGAGGTGAAAAGGCCGGCACCCTCCACTTT. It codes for CASSLGGEKAGTLHF.

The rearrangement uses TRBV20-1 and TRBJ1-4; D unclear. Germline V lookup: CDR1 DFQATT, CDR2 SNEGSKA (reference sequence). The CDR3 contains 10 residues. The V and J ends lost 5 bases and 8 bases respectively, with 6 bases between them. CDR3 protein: CSAEREKLFF. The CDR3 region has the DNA TGCAGTGCTGAACGGGAAAAACTGTTTTTT.

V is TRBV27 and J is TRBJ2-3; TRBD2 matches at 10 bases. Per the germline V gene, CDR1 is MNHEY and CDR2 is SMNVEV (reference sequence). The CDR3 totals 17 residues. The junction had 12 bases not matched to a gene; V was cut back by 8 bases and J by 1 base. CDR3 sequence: CASGERLGTSGTDTQYF. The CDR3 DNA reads TGTGCCAGCGGGGAGCGCCTCGGGACTAGCGGCACAGATACGCAGTATTTT.

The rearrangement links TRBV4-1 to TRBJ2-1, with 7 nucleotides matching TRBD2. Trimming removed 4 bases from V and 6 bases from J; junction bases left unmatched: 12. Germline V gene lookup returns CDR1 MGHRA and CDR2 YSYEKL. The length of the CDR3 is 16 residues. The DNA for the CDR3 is TGCGCCAGCAGCCCCCATGAGCCTAGCGGAGGCAATGAGCAGTTCTTC. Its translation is CASSPHEPSGGNEQFF.

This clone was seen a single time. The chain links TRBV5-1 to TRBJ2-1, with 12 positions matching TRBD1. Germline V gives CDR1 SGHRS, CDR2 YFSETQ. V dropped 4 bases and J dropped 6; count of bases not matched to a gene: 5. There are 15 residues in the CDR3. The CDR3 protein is CASSLPGQGANEQFF. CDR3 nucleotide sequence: TGCGCCAGCAGCCTGCCGGGACAGGGGGCCAATGAGCAGTTCTTC.

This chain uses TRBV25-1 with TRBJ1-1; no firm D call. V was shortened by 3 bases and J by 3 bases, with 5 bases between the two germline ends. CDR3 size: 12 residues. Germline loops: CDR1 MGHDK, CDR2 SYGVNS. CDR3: CASSDRDTEAFF. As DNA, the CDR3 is TGTGCCAGCAGTGACCGGGACACTGAAGCTTTCTTT.

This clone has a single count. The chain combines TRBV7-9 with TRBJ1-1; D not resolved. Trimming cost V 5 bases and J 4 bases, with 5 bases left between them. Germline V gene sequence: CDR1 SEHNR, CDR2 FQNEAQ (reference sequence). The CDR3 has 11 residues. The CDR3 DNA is TGTGCCAGCAGCCCCCTCACTGAAGCTTTCTTT. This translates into CASSPLTEAFF.

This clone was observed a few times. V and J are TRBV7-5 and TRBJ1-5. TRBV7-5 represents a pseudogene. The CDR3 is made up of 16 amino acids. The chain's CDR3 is CARSPPHGDFGKPQHF. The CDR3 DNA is TGTGCCAGAAGCCCCCCCCACGGTGACTTTGGTAAGCCCCAGCATTTT.

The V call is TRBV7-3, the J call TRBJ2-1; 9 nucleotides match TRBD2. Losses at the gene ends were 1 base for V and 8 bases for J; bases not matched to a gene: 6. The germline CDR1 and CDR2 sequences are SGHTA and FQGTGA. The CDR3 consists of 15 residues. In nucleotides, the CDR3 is TGTGCCAGCAGCTTAATTGCGGGGGGGCAGGATGAGCAGTTCTTC. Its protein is CASSLIAGGQDEQFF. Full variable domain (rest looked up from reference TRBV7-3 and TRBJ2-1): GAGVSQTPSNKVTEKGKYVELRCDPISGHTALYWYRQSLGQGPEFLIYFQGTGAADDSGLPNDRFFAVRPEGSVSTLKIQRTERGDSAVYLCASSLIAGGQDEQFFGPGTRLTVL.

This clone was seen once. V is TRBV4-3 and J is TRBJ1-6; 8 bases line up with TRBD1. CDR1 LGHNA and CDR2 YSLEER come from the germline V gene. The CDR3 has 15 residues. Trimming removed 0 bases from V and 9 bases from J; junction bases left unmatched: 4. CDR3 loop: CASSQDGTGGSPLHF. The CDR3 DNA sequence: TGCGCCAGCAGCCAAGACGGGACAGGAGGTTCACCCCTCCACTTT.

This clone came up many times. The CDR3 loop reads CASSRQDLNYGYTF. CDR3 bases: TGTGCCAGCAGCCGACAGGATCTTAACTATGGCTACACCTTC. The rearrangement uses TRBV14 and TRBJ1-2, with D maybe TRBD1 (6 bases). V lost 4 bases, J lost 1 base, and 10 bases lay in between. Germline assignment: CDR1 SGHDN and CDR2 FVKESK. CDR3 length: 14 amino acids. Drawing the rest from reference TRBV14 and TRBJ1-2, the complete variable domain is EAGVTQFPSHSVIEKGQTVTLRCDPISGHDNLYWYRRVMGKEIKFLLHFVKESKQDESGMPNNRFLAERTGGTYSTLKVQPAELEDSGVYFCASSRQDLNYGYTFGSGTRLTVV.

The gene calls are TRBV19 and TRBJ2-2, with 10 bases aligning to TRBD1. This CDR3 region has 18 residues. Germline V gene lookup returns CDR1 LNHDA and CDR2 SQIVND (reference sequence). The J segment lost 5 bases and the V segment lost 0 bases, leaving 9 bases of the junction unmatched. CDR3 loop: CASSIDRGRDRGTGELFF. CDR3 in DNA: TGTGCCAGTAGTATAGACCGGGGACGGGACAGGGGAACCGGGGAGCTGTTTTTT.

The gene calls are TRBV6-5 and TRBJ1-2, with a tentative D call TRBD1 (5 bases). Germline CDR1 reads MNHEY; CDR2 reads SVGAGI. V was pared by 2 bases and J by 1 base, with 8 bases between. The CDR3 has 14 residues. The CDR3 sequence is CASSYRDSNYGYTF. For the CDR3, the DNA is TGTGCCAGCAGTTACAGAGACAGTAACTATGGCTACACCTTC.

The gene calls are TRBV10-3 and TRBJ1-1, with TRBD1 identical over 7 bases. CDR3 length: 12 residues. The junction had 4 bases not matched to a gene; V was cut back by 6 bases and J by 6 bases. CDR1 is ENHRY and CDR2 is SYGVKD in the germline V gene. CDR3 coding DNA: TGTGCCATCAGCAGACAGGGCGCTGAAGCTTTCTTT. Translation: CAISRQGAEAFF.

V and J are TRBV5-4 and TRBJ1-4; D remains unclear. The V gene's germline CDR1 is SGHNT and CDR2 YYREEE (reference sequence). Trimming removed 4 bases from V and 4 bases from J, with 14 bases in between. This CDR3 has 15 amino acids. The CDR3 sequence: CASSPRTGNNEKLFF. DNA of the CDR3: TGTGCCAGCAGCCCCCGTACGGGTAATAATGAAAAACTGTTTTTT.

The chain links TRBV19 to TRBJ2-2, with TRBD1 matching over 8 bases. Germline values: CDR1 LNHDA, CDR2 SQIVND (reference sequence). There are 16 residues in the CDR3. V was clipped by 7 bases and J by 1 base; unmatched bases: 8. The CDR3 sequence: CASTEWTGRNTGELFF. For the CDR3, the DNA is TGTGCCAGTACCGAATGGACAGGGCGGAACACCGGGGAGCTGTTTTTT.

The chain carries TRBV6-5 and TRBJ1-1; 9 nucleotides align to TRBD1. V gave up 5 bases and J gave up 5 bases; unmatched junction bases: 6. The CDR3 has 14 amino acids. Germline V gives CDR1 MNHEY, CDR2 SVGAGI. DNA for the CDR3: TGTGCCAGCAGTCCACAGGGGGCTGAGACTGAAGCTTTCTTT. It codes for CASSPQGAETEAFF.

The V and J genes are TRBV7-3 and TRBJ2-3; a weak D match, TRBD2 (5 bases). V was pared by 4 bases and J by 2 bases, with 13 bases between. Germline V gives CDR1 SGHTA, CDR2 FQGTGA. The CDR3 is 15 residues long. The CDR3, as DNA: TGTGCCAGCAGCTCAGGCGGGCAGTACACAGATACGCAGTATTTT. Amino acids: CASSSGGQYTDTQYF.

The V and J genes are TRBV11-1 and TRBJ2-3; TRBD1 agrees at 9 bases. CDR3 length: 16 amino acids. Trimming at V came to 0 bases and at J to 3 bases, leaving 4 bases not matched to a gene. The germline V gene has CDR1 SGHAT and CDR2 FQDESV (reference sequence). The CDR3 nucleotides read TGTGCCAGCAGCTTAGCCTTACAGGGGGCAACAGATACGCAGTATTTT. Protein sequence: CASSLALQGATDTQYF. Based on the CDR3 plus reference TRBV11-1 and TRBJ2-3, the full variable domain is EAEVAQSPRYKITEKSQAVAFWCDPISGHATLYWYRQILGQGPELLVQFQDESVVDDSQLPKDRFSAERLKGVDSTLKIQPAELGDSAMYLCASSLALQGATDTQYFGPGTRLTVL.

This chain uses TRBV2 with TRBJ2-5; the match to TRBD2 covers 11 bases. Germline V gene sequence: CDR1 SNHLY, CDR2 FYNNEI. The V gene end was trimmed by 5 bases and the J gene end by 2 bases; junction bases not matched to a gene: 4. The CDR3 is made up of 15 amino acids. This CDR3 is CASSPGLAVQETQYF. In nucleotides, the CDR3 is TGTGCCAGCAGTCCGGGACTAGCGGTTCAAGAGACCCAGTACTTC.

The CDR3 here is CASSLVTENSPLHF. In DNA, the CDR3 is TGTGCCAGCAGCTTAGTGACAGAGAATTCACCCCTCCACTTT. The chain combines TRBV11-3 with TRBJ1-6; weak D call: TRBD1 (5 bases). The germline CDR1 and CDR2 sequences are SGHNT and YENEEA. Between the trimmed V and J ends, which lost 1 base and 7 bases, there was a span of 8 bases. This CDR3 comprises 14 residues.

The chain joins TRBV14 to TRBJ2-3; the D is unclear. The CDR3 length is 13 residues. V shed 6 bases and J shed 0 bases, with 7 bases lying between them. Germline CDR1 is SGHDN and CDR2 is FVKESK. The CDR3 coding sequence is TGTGCCAGCAGGGCAATGAGCACAGATACGCAGTATTTT. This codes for CASRAMSTDTQYF.

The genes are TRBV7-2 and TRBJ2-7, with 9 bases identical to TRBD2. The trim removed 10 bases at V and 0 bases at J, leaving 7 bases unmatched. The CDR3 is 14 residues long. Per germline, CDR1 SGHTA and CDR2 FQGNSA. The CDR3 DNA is TGTGCCACTTCAAGCGGGAGGTTCTCCTACGAGCAGTACTTC. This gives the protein CATSSGRFSYEQYF. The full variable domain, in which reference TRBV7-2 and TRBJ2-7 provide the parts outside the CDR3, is GAGVSQSPSNKVTEKGKDVELRCDPISGHTALYWYRQSLGQGLEFLIYFQGNSAPDKSGLPSDRFSAERTGGSVSTLTIQRTQQEDSAVYLCATSSGRFSYEQYFGPGTRLTVT.

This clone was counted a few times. Written as DNA, the CDR3 is TGCGCCAGCACGGGACAGGGGTTAAACCAGCCCCAGCATTTT. It translates to CASTGQGLNQPQHF. The rearrangement uses TRBV10-1 and TRBJ1-5, with 10 bases matching TRBD1. The germline V gene has CDR1 WNHNN and CDR2 SYGVQD (reference sequence). The junction had 7 bases not matched to a gene; V was cut back by 7 bases and J by 7 bases. The CDR3 runs to 14 residues.

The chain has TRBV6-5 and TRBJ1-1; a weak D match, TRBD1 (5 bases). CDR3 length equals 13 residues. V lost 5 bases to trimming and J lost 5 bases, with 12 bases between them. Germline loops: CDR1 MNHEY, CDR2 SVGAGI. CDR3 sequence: CASSRSGLTEAFF. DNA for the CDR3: TGTGCCAGCAGTCGGTCAGGGTTAACTGAAGCTTTCTTT.

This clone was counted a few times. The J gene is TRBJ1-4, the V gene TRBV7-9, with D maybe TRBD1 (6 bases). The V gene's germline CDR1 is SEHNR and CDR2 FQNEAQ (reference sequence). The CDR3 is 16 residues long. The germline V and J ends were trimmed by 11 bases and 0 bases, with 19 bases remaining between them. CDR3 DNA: TGTGCCGGGCGCGGGGGCGCGTCTACAACTAATGAAAAACTGTTTTTT. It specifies CAGRGGASTTNEKLFF.

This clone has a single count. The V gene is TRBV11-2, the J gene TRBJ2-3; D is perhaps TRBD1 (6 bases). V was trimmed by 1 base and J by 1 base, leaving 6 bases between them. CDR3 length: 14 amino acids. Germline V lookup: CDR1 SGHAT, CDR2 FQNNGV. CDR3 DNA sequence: TGTGCCAGCAGCTTAGGACAGGGCACAGATACGCAGTATTTT. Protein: CASSLGQGTDTQYF.

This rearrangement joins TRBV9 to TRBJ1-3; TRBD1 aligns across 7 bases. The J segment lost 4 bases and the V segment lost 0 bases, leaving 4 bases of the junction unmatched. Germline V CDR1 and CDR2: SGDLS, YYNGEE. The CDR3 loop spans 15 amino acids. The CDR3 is CASSVGRGRGNTIYF. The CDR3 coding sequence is TGTGCCAGCAGCGTAGGAAGGGGGCGAGGAAACACCATATATTTT.

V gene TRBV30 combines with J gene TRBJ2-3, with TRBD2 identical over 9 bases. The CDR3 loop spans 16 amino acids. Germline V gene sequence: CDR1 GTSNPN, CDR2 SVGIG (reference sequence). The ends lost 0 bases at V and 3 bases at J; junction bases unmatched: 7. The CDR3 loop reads CAWSVLGGGATDTQYF. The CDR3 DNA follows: TGTGCCTGGAGTGTATTGGGCGGGGGGGCAACAGATACGCAGTATTTT.

The CDR3 region is CASSPRTGRYTF. The CDR3 DNA follows: TGTGCCAGCAGTCCCCGGACAGGGCGCTACACCTTC. The chain is built from TRBV27 and TRBJ1-2; TRBD1 matches 8 bases. Trimming took 5 bases from V and 9 from J; bases not matched to a gene: 5. The germline V gene encodes CDR1 MNHEY and CDR2 SMNVEV (reference sequence). The CDR3 is made up of 12 amino acids.